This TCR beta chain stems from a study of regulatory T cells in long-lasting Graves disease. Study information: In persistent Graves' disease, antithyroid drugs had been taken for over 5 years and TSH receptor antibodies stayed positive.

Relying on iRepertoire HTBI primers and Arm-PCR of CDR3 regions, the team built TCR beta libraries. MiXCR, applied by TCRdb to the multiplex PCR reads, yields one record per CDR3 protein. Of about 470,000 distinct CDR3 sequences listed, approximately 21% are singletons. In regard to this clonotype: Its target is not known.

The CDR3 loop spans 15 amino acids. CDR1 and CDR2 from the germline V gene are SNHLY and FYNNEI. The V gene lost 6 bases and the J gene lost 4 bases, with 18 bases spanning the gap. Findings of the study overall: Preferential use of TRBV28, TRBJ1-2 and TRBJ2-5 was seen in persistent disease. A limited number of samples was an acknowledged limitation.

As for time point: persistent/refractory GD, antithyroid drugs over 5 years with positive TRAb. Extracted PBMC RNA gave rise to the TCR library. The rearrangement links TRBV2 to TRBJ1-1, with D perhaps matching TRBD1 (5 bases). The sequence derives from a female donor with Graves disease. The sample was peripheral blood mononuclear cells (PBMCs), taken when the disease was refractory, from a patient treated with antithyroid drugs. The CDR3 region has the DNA TGTGCCAGCAGGCCCTCAGGGAGCAAGGGCACTGAAGCTTTCTTT. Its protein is CASRPSGSKGTEAFF.